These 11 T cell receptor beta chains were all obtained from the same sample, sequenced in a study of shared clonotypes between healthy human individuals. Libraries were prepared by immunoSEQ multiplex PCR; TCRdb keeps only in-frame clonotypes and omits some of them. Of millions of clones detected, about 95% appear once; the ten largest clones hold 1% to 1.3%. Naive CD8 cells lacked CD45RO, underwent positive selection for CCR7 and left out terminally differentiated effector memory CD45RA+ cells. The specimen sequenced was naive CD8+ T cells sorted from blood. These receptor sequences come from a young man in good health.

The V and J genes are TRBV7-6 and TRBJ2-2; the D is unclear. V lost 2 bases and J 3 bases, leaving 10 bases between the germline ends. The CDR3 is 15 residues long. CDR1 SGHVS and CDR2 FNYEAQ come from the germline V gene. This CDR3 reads CASSLILDHTGELFF. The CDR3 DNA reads TGTGCCAGCAGCTTAATCCTCGACCACACCGGGGAGCTGTTTTTT.

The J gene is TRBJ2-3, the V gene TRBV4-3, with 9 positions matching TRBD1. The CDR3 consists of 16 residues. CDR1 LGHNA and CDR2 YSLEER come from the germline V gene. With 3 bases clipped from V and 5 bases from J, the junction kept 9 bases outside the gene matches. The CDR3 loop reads CASSQAIQGAGDTQYF. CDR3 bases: TGCGCCAGCAGCCAGGCCATACAGGGGGCGGGAGATACGCAGTATTTT.

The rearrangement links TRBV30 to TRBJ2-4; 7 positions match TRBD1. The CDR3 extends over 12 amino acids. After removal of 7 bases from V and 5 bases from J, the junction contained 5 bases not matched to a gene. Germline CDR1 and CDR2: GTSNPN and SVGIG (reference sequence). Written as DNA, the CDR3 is TGTGCCTTTGACAGGGACGAAAACATTCAGTACTTC. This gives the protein CAFDRDENIQYF.

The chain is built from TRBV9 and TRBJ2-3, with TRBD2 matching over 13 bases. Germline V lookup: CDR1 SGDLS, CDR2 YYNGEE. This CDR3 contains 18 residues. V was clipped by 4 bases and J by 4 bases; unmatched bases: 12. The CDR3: CASSHTTSGRRSPDTQYF. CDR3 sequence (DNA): TGTGCCAGCAGCCATACGACTAGCGGGAGGAGGAGCCCAGATACGCAGTATTTT.

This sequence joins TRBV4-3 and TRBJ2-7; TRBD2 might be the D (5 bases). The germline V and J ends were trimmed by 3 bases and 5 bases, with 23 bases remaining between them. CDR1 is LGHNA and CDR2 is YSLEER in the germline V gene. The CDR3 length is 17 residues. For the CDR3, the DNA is TGCGCCAGCAGCCATGACGTAGAGGGAAAGGCCCCCAACGAGCAGTACTTC. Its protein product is CASSHDVEGKAPNEQYF.

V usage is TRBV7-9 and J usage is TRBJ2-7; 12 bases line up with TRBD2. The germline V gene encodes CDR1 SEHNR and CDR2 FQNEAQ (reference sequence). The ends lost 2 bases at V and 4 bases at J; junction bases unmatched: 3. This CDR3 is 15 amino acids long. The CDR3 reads CASSLQLAGGYEQYF. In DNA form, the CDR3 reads TGTGCCAGCAGCTTACAACTAGCGGGGGGATACGAGCAGTACTTC.

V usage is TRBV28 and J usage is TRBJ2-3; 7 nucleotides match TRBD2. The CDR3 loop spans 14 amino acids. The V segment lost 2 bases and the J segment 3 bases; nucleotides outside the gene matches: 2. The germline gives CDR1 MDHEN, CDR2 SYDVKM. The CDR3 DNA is TGTGCCAGCAGTTTAGGGGGACTAACAGATACGCAGTATTTT. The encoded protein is CASSLGGLTDTQYF.

CDR3 nucleotide sequence: TGTGCCAGCTCACCGGGCGGGGACCCCAGCTACGAGCAGTACTTC. Amino acid sequence: CASSPGGDPSYEQYF. The chain employs TRBV18 and TRBJ2-7; D possibly corresponds to TRBD2 (6 bases). This CDR3 spans 15 amino acids. The V and J ends lost 3 bases and 3 bases respectively, with 15 bases between them. Germline-derived CDR1 and CDR2 are KGHSH and LQKENI.

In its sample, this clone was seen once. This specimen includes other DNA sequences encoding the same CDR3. The CDR3 DNA follows: TGTGCCAGCAGTTACTCGAAGACAGGCTCCTACGAGCAGTACTTC. This encodes CASSYSKTGSYEQYF. The J gene is TRBJ2-7, the V gene TRBV6-5; D is possibly TRBD1 (6 bases). The V end was cut by 0 bases, the J end by 0 bases, with 9 bases between. There are 15 residues in the CDR3. Germline loops: CDR1 MNHEY, CDR2 SVGAGI.

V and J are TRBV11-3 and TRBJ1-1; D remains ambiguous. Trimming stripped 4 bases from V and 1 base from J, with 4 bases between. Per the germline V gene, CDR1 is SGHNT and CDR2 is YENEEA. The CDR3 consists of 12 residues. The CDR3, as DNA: TGTGCCAGCAGCTCCTCGAACACTGAAGCTTTCTTT. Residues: CASSSSNTEAFF.

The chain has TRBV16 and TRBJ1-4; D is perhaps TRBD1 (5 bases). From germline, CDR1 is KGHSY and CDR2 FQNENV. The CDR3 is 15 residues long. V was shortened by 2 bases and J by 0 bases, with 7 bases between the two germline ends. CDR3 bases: TGTGCCAGCAGCCAAGAGACAGCAACTAATGAAAAACTGTTTTTT. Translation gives CASSQETATNEKLFF.